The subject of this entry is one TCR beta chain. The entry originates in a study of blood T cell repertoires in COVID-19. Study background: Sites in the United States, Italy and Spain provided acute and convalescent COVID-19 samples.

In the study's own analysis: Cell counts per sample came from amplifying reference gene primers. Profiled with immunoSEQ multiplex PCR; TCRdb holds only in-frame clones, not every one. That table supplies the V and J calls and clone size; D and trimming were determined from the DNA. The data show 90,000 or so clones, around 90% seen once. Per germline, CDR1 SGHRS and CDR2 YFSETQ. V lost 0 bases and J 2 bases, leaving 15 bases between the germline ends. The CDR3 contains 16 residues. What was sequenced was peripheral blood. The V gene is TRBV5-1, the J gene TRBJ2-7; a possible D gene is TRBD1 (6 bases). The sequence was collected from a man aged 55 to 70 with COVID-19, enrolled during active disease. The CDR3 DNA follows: TGCGCCAGCAGCTTGGCCTGGGTGGGGACAACCTACGAGCAGTACTTC. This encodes CASSLAWVGTTYEQYF.